The 17 T cell receptor beta chains presented below share a single source sample, sequenced in a study of T cell repertoires in cytomegalovirus infection (dated by TCRdb to between 2019 and 2020). Instrument used: Illumina HiSeq 1500. TCRdb applied fastp at Q25 and MiXCR to the public reads, then kept only in-frame beta chains. Rows are unified per CDR3 protein, each entry keeping the most common DNA and genes. The sample includes hundreds of thousands of distinct CDR3 sequences, with under 45% observed a single time. The ten biggest clones cover 35% to 50% of the sample. Sample treatment or condition, as interpreted from the label and publication: in vitro stimulation with specific CMV peptide epitopes to enrich CMV-specific T cells. These receptors have no identified antigens. Sequences were derived from cultured PBMCs, sampled from culture after CMV antigen stimulation. The receptors originated from a human donor in good health (CMV status not recorded). Some clones in this sample may be carry-over from other donors' samples.

The chain couples TRBV20-1 to TRBJ2-3; 8 bases align to TRBD2. Germline CDR1 and CDR2: DFQATT and SNEGSKA (reference sequence). The ends lost 6 bases at V and 1 base at J; junction bases unmatched: 3. CDR3 length equals 13 residues. CDR3 in amino acids: CSASGGGTDTQYF. In DNA form, the CDR3 reads TGCAGTGCGTCGGGAGGGGGCACAGATACGCAGTATTTT.

Only a few counts were recorded for this clonotype. The rearrangement links TRBV28 to TRBJ1-5; perhaps TRBD1 as D (5 bases). Germline loops: CDR1 MDHEN, CDR2 SYDVKM. The CDR3 has 19 residues. Trimming removed 2 bases at V and 6 bases at J, with 26 bases between. The CDR3 region is CASSLPPGNQLIFGQPQHF. CDR3 DNA: TGTGCCAGCAGTTTACCTCCAGGGAACCAACTCATATTCGGTCAGCCCCAGCATTTT.

J is TRBJ1-2 and V is TRBV7-2, with a possible D match to TRBD1 (5 bases). This CDR3 is 16 amino acids long. Germline V gene lookup returns CDR1 SGHTA and CDR2 FQGNSA. Trimming pared 1 base from V and 5 bases from J, leaving 17 bases between. In DNA, the CDR3 is TGTGCCAGCAGCTTAGATCGGCGCCTTTCAGGGTATGGCTACACCTTC. Its translation: CASSLDRRLSGYGYTF.

The rearrangement joins TRBV7-2 to TRBJ1-1, with D tentatively TRBD1 (5 bases). The CDR3 consists of 15 residues. Between the trimmed V and J ends, which lost 1 base and 3 bases, there was a span of 12 bases. Germline V gives CDR1 SGHTA, CDR2 FQGNSA. The CDR3: CASSLVFWGDTEAFF. In DNA, the CDR3 is TGTGCCAGCAGCTTAGTGTTTTGGGGGGACACTGAAGCTTTCTTT.

This clonotype occurred a few times. The chain uses TRBV19 and TRBJ2-5, with no clear D. This CDR3 has 14 residues. The V and J ends lost 3 bases and 3 bases respectively, with 11 bases between them. CDR1 and CDR2 from the germline V gene are LNHDA and SQIVND (reference sequence). The CDR3 reads CASSMTWSKETQYF. The CDR3 DNA follows: TGTGCCAGTAGTATGACGTGGTCAAAAGAGACCCAGTACTTC. The variable domain in full, completed from reference TRBV19 and TRBJ2-5, reads DGGITQSPKYLFRKEGQNVTLSCEQNLNHDAMYWYRQDPGQGLRLIYYSQIVNDFQKGDIAEGYSVSREKKESFPLTVTSAQKNPTAFYLCASSMTWSKETQYFGPGTRLLVL.

This chain joins TRBV7-8 and TRBJ2-1; unclear D gene. This CDR3 contains 12 residues. Trimming pared 6 bases from V and 8 bases from J, leaving 11 bases between. Germline loops: CDR1 SGHVS, CDR2 FQNEAQ. Here the CDR3 reads CASSSRLDEQFF. In nucleotides, the CDR3 is TGTGCCAGCAGTTCGCGACTGGATGAGCAGTTCTTC.

This clonotype was counted between two and nine times. The chain has TRBV14 and TRBJ2-1; a weak D match, TRBD2 (5 bases). Germline loops: CDR1 SGHDN, CDR2 FVKESK. The CDR3 length is 13 residues. V was trimmed by 4 bases and J by 8 bases, leaving 12 bases between them. The DNA of the CDR3 is TGTGCCAGCAGCCCGTACACGGGGTATGAGCAGTTCTTC. It specifies CASSPYTGYEQFF. Based on the CDR3 plus reference TRBV14 and TRBJ2-1, the full variable domain is EAGVTQFPSHSVIEKGQTVTLRCDPISGHDNLYWYRRVMGKEIKFLLHFVKESKQDESGMPNNRFLAERTGGTYSTLKVQPAELEDSGVYFCASSPYTGYEQFFGPGTRLTVL.

A few counts support this clonotype. The V and J genes are TRBV7-2 and TRBJ2-7; no definite D call. Looked up from germline, CDR1 is SGHTA and CDR2 is FQGNSA. CDR3 length: 13 amino acids. V dropped 1 base and J dropped 3 bases, with 7 bases sitting between them. DNA of the CDR3: TGTGCCAGCAGCTTAGATTTCCTCTACGAGCAGTACTTC. Translated, it gives CASSLDFLYEQYF.

This clonotype occurred a few times. The rearrangement links TRBV7-6 to TRBJ1-1, with TRBD1 matching over 8 bases. Trimming removed 5 bases from V and 2 bases from J; junction bases left unmatched: 7. The CDR3 spans 15 residues. The germline gives CDR1 SGHVS, CDR2 FNYEAQ. DNA for the CDR3: TGTGCCAGCAGCCGCCCCCAGGGGGCCAACACTGAAGCTTTCTTT. Translation: CASSRPQGANTEAFF.

This clonotype was observed a handful of times. The DNA for the CDR3 is TGTGCCAGCAGCCCCCGGGACCACAGGGCAGTGGGGTTTAATGAAAAACTGTTTTTT. Amino acid sequence: CASSPRDHRAVGFNEKLFF. The chain recombines TRBV11-2 with TRBJ1-4; possibly TRBD1 for D (6 bases). The CDR3 is 19 residues long. The germline gives CDR1 SGHAT, CDR2 FQNNGV. Trimming shortened V by 5 bases and J by 4 bases, and 26 bases separated the two germline ends.

The chain has TRBV7-9 and TRBJ2-1; 8 bases agree with TRBD2. The junction had 11 bases not matched to a gene; V was cut back by 0 bases and J by 4 bases. Germline V gene data show CDR1 as SEHNR and CDR2 as FQNEAQ (reference sequence). The CDR3 totals 18 residues. The CDR3 spells CASSLALWKRGIYNEQFF. CDR3 sequence (DNA): TGTGCCAGCAGCTTAGCCCTATGGAAGCGGGGGATTTACAATGAGCAGTTCTTC.

This rearrangement joins TRBV12-3 or TRBV12-4 to TRBJ2-1; D gene ambiguous. This CDR3 has 12 residues. The V end lost 6 bases, the J end lost 7 bases, and 10 bases lay between the germline ends. CDR3 sequence: CASRILGNEQFF. The CDR3 DNA reads as TGTGCCAGCAGAATACTGGGAAATGAGCAGTTCTTC.

This clonotype was observed a few times. This chain joins TRBV19 and TRBJ2-5; D perhaps matches TRBD2 (5 bases). Trimming cost V 3 bases and J 1 base, with 12 bases left between them. The CDR3 has 15 residues. Looked up from germline, CDR1 is LNHDA and CDR2 is SQIVND (reference sequence). The CDR3 loop is CASSIQRRPQETQYF. CDR3 nucleotide sequence: TGTGCCAGTAGTATCCAGCGGAGACCCCAAGAGACCCAGTACTTC.

The chain recombines TRBV10-3 with TRBJ1-1; possible D gene TRBD1, 6 bases. CDR3 size: 15 residues. From germline, CDR1 is ENHRY and CDR2 SYGVKD. The ends were cut back, 0 bases at V and 5 bases at J, with 13 bases in the middle. In nucleotides, the CDR3 is TGTGCCATCAGTGAGTCGGGCGGAGGGGGGACTGAAGCTTTCTTT. Amino acid sequence: CAISESGGGGTEAFF.

The chain is built from TRBV7-9 and TRBJ2-7, with D uncertain. Germline assignment: CDR1 SEHNR and CDR2 FQNEAQ (reference sequence). There are 13 residues in the CDR3. V was trimmed by 8 bases and J by 5 bases, leaving 16 bases between them. Written as DNA, the CDR3 is TGTGCCAGCGGGAAGCCGGGTTCCCACGAGCAGTACTTC. It yields the protein CASGKPGSHEQYF. Complete variable domain (other parts from reference TRBV7-9 and TRBJ2-7): DTGVSQNPRHKITKRGQNVTFRCDPISEHNRLYWYRQTLGQGPEFLTYFQNEAQLEKSRLLSDRFSAERPKGSFSTLEIQRTEQGDSAMYLCASGKPGSHEQYFGPGTRLTVT.

The table lists this clonotype with a few counts. The J gene is TRBJ2-1, the V gene TRBV7-8; no definite D call. The CDR3 sequence is 13 residues long. Looked up from germline, CDR1 is SGHVS and CDR2 is FQNEAQ. Trimming removed 5 bases from V and 7 bases from J, with 12 bases in between. CDR3 residues: CASSPTLGNEQFF. CDR3 nucleotides: TGTGCCAGCAGCCCCACCCTGGGAAATGAGCAGTTCTTC.

The chain uses TRBV7-2 and TRBJ2-2; a weak D match, TRBD2 (7 bases). CDR3 length: 17 amino acids. V dropped 1 base and J dropped 4 bases, with 16 bases sitting between them. CDR1 is SGHTA, CDR2 FQGNSA, per germline. CDR3 in DNA: TGTGCCAGCAGCTTAGAAAGAGGCGGGGGCCCCACCGGGGAGCTGTTTTTT. Residues: CASSLERGGGPTGELFF.